This entry lists 21 T cell receptor beta chains sequenced from one sample in a study of T-cell reconstitution after alpha-beta-depleted transplantation in children. Unique molecular identifiers were incorporated during preparation of the TCRbeta library. TCRdb processed the PCR reads anew with MiXCR; each CDR3 protein has one entry. The repertoire holds approximately 980,000 distinct CDR3 sequences, with about 29% as singletons. The sample in question was PBMCs, mostly from graft donor cells, obtained 360 days after TCRalphabeta/CD19-depleted stem cell transplant. The source is a boy under three years old who had a stem cell transplant for SCID, so the T cells may come from the graft donor.

The V gene is TRBV29-1, the J gene TRBJ2-5; 7 bases fit TRBD2. This CDR3 is 16 amino acids long. Germline CDR1 reads SQVTM; CDR2 reads ANQGSEA. The junction had 15 bases not matched to a gene; V was cut back by 7 bases and J by 1 base. The CDR3 DNA is TGCAGCGCCGGAACAGAGTGGGGGGGGATCCAAGAGACCCAGTACTTC. Residues: CSAGTEWGGIQETQYF. The entire variable domain, with the rest obtained from reference TRBV29-1 and TRBJ2-5, is as follows: SAVISQKPSRDICQRGTSLTIQCQVDSQVTMMFWYRQQPGQSLTLIATANQGSEATYESGFVIDKFPISRPNLTFSTLTVSNMSPEDSSIYLCSAGTEWGGIQETQYFGPGTRLLVL.

The V call is TRBV11-2, the J call TRBJ2-3, with TRBD2 matching 9 bases. Germline V gene data show CDR1 as SGHAT and CDR2 as FQNNGV. The CDR3 has 14 amino acids. V was clipped by 8 bases and J by 0 bases; unmatched bases: 3. CDR3 bases: TGTGCCAGCGGCGGGAGGGGGAGCACAGATACGCAGTATTTT. This encodes CASGGRGSTDTQYF.

The genes are TRBV7-2 and TRBJ1-3; 9 bases line up with TRBD1. Germline-derived CDR1 and CDR2 are SGHTA and FQGNSA. This CDR3 contains 16 residues. V lost 8 bases to trimming and J lost 1 base; unmatched junction nucleotides: 9. The CDR3 is CASGPPGQGSGNTIYF. Written as DNA, the CDR3 is TGTGCCAGCGGGCCTCCGGGACAGGGTTCTGGAAACACCATATATTTT.

The V gene is TRBV11-2, the J gene TRBJ2-1; D is unresolved. The CDR3 spans 17 residues. Trimming removed 5 bases from V and 2 bases from J, with 19 bases in between. Looked up from germline, CDR1 is SGHAT and CDR2 is FQNNGV. This chain's CDR3 is CASSPAVYSRAYNEQFF. The CDR3 coding sequence is TGTGCCAGCAGCCCAGCCGTTTACTCCCGGGCCTACAATGAGCAGTTCTTC.

The chain carries TRBV20-1 and TRBJ2-7; D is possibly TRBD2 (6 bases). The CDR3 length is 13 residues. Germline V CDR1 and CDR2: DFQATT, SNEGSKA (reference sequence). V lost 6 bases, J lost 4 bases, and 16 bases lay in between. The DNA of the CDR3 is TGCAGTGCCGGTCAGGGAGGCACGTACGAGCAGTACTTC. Translated, it gives CSAGQGGTYEQYF.

This clonotype was detected only a few times. The chain recombines TRBV20-1 with TRBJ2-1, with D unclear. Germline values: CDR1 DFQATT, CDR2 SNEGSKA (reference sequence). The CDR3 covers 14 residues. The V end was cut by 2 bases, the J end by 2 bases, with 10 bases between. The CDR3 sequence is CSARWFKPYNEQFF. The CDR3 DNA reads as TGCAGTGCTAGATGGTTCAAACCCTACAATGAGCAGTTCTTC.

This chain connects TRBV12-3 or TRBV12-4 to TRBJ2-2; perhaps D is TRBD1 or TRBD2 (5 bases each). This CDR3 has 18 amino acids. Trimming took 3 bases from V and 1 from J, leaving 18 bases between them. CDR3 amino acids: CASSFLGTRGMNTGELFF. DNA of the CDR3: TGTGCCAGCAGTTTCTTAGGGACCCGCGGCATGAACACCGGGGAGCTGTTTTTT.

This chain joins TRBV20-1 and TRBJ2-7; D possibly corresponds to TRBD2 (6 bases). The CDR3 has 14 amino acids. The germline V and J ends were trimmed by 0 bases and 2 bases, with 11 bases remaining between them. Per germline, CDR1 DFQATT and CDR2 SNEGSKA (reference sequence). This CDR3 reads CSARERGGPYEQYF. The CDR3 DNA reads as TGCAGTGCTAGAGAGCGGGGTGGGCCCTACGAGCAGTACTTC.

The gene calls are TRBV28 and TRBJ1-5; D is unresolved. The V and J ends lost 5 bases and 4 bases respectively, with 12 bases between them. CDR3 length equals 14 residues. CDR1 is MDHEN, CDR2 SYDVKM, per germline. CDR3 in amino acids: CASSIGGGNQPQHF. Here the CDR3 DNA reads TGTGCCAGCAGTATTGGCGGAGGTAATCAGCCCCAGCATTTT.

V is TRBV7-9 and J is TRBJ2-1, with D tentatively TRBD1 (7 bases). Trimming pared 2 bases from V and 7 bases from J, leaving 21 bases between. Germline CDR1 reads SEHNR; CDR2 reads FQNEAQ (reference sequence). This CDR3 has 17 amino acids. CDR3: CASSLPSTGRFSNEQFF. In DNA form, the CDR3 reads TGTGCCAGCAGCTTACCCTCGACAGGGAGGTTCTCGAATGAGCAGTTCTTC. The full variable domain, with the rest looked up from reference TRBV7-9 and TRBJ2-1, is DTGVSQNPRHKITKRGQNVTFRCDPISEHNRLYWYRQTLGQGPEFLTYFQNEAQLEKSRLLSDRFSAERPKGSFSTLEIQRTEQGDSAMYLCASSLPSTGRFSNEQFFGPGTRLTVL.

The rearrangement joins TRBV12-3 or TRBV12-4 to TRBJ2-5; D is perhaps TRBD1 (6 bases). The CDR3 extends over 15 amino acids. V lost 5 bases and J 0 bases, leaving 13 bases between the germline ends. CDR3 coding DNA: TGTGCCAGCAGTCCCGGGACATGGGACCAAGAGACCCAGTACTTC. Translating it yields CASSPGTWDQETQYF.

This clonotype was recorded a few times. The V gene is TRBV29-1, the J gene TRBJ2-1, with 7 bases fitting TRBD1. The CDR3 consists of 11 residues. Germline values: CDR1 SQVTM, CDR2 ANQGSEA. Trimming cost V 5 bases and J 6 bases; bases outside gene matches: 1. In DNA form, the CDR3 reads TGCAGCGTTCACAGGGGCAATGAGCAGTTCTTC. Translating gives CSVHRGNEQFF.

The CDR3 DNA reads as TGCGCCAGCAGCTTGGCACCCTGGTACCAAGAGACCCAGTACTTC. This codes for CASSLAPWYQETQYF. This chain joins TRBV5-1 and TRBJ2-5; the D is unclear. This CDR3 region has 15 residues. Germline CDR1 SGHRS, CDR2 YFSETQ. With 0 bases removed from V and 0 bases from J, the gap between germline ends came to 9 bases.

This clonotype has a handful of counts. This chain connects TRBV20-1 to TRBJ2-1; 8 nucleotides match TRBD1. The CDR3 length is 15 residues. Germline loops: CDR1 DFQATT, CDR2 SNEGSKA (reference sequence). V was pared by 3 bases and J by 4 bases, with 8 bases of the junction left unmatched. CDR3 sequence reads: CSASPDRVGYNEQFF. The CDR3 DNA sequence: TGCAGTGCTAGCCCGGACAGGGTGGGTTACAATGAGCAGTTCTTC.

The chain employs TRBV20-1 and TRBJ2-7; D ambiguous. This CDR3 is 13 amino acids long. Deletions cut 3 bases from V and 2 bases from J, with 11 bases between. Germline CDR1 and CDR2: DFQATT and SNEGSKA (reference sequence). The CDR3: CSASPITAYEQYF. The DNA of the CDR3 is TGCAGTGCTAGCCCCATAACCGCCTACGAGCAGTACTTC.

Only a few counts were recorded for this clonotype. The gene calls are TRBV7-9 and TRBJ2-4, with a tentative D call TRBD2 (6 bases). Trimming removed 8 bases from V and 6 bases from J, with 17 bases in between. Germline V CDR1 and CDR2: SEHNR, FQNEAQ (reference sequence). The CDR3 is 14 amino acids. DNA for the CDR3: TGTGCCAGCCGAGAGGCGGGGTCCCTAAACATTCAGTACTTC. It translates to CASREAGSLNIQYF.

The rearrangement uses TRBV7-2 and TRBJ2-2; the D gene is possibly TRBD1 (6 bases). V gave up 8 bases and J gave up 5 bases, with 15 bases separating them. The CDR3 spans 14 residues. CDR1 and CDR2 from the germline V gene are SGHTA and FQGNSA. The CDR3 region is CASRRQAPTGELFF. The CDR3 nucleotides read TGTGCCAGCCGTAGACAGGCCCCTACCGGGGAGCTGTTTTTT.

In this sample, this clonotype turned up many times. The gene calls are TRBV5-1 and TRBJ1-2, with TRBD1 as a possible D gene (5 bases). Germline V lookup: CDR1 SGHRS, CDR2 YFSETQ. Trimming stripped 0 bases from V and 3 bases from J, with 6 bases between. The CDR3 spans 13 residues. In nucleotides, the CDR3 is TGCGCCAGCAGCTTGGTGGGGGACTATGGCTACACCTTC. This sequence encodes CASSLVGDYGYTF.

This chain connects TRBV6-5 to TRBJ2-1; unclear D gene. The germline gives CDR1 MNHEY, CDR2 SVGAGI. This CDR3 contains 14 residues. The germline V and J ends were trimmed by 0 bases and 8 bases, with 11 bases remaining between them. CDR3 protein: CASSYSDLLHEQFF. CDR3 sequence (DNA): TGTGCCAGCAGTTACTCGGACCTCCTTCATGAGCAGTTCTTC.

The rearrangement joins TRBV7-2 to TRBJ1-1, with 8 positions matching TRBD1. The CDR3 runs 13 residues. In germline, CDR1 is SGHTA, CDR2 FQGNSA. The V segment lost 5 bases and the J segment 6 bases; nucleotides outside the gene matches: 5. The CDR3 loop reads CASSVDRGPEAFF. For the CDR3, the DNA is TGTGCCAGCAGCGTAGACAGGGGCCCTGAAGCTTTCTTT.

The V and J genes are TRBV5-5 and TRBJ2-2; TRBD2 agrees at 9 bases. Trimming took 4 bases from V and 3 from J; bases not matched to a gene: 7. The CDR3 sequence is 16 residues long. In germline, CDR1 is SGHKS, CDR2 YYEKEE (reference sequence). The CDR3 DNA follows: TGTGCCAGCAGCCTTTCTGCGGGGGGGCACACCGGGGAGCTGTTTTTT. This codes for CASSLSAGGHTGELFF.